Presented here are 9 T cell receptor beta chains from one specimen sequenced in a study of shared clonotypes between healthy human individuals. Repertoires were generated with immunoSEQ multiplex PCR, while TCRdb's copy carries only in-frame clones and drops some. The repertoire holds millions of clones, with around 94% as singletons. Specimen: naive CD4+ T cells sorted from blood. The sample's subset: CD45RA+ positively selected. Source of these receptors: a young man in good health.

This chain joins TRBV5-6 and TRBJ2-7; TRBD1 matches 9 bases. Trimming removed 3 bases from V and 6 bases from J; junction bases left unmatched: 7. This CDR3 has 14 amino acids. CDR1 is SGHDT and CDR2 is YYEEEE in the germline V gene. As DNA, the CDR3 is TGTGCCAGCAGCTCGGGGACAGGGTATGGCGAGCAGTACTTC. Protein product: CASSSGTGYGEQYF. The whole variable domain, remainder taken from reference TRBV5-6 and TRBJ2-7, is DAGVTQSPTHLIKTRGQQVTLRCSPKSGHDTVSWYQQALGQGPQFIFQYYEEEERQRGNFPDRFSGHQFPNYSSELNVNALLLGDSALYLCASSSGTGYGEQYFGPGTRLTVT.

The chain carries TRBV5-6 and TRBJ2-7; D not resolved. Deletions cut 3 bases from V and 4 bases from J, with 8 bases between. The CDR3 is 12 residues long. CDR1 and CDR2 (germline): SGHDT, YYEEEE. As DNA, the CDR3 is TGTGCCAGCAGCTCGGACCAATACGAGCAGTACTTC. Protein: CASSSDQYEQYF.

V usage is TRBV7-9 and J usage is TRBJ2-1; 10 bases are shared with TRBD2. The CDR3 has 17 amino acids. Germline assignment: CDR1 SEHNR and CDR2 FQNEAQ (reference sequence). V lost 0 bases and J lost 9; bases outside the gene matches: 11. The CDR3 here is CASSLAYASGRRGEQFF. CDR3 DNA: TGTGCCAGCAGCTTAGCGTACGCTAGCGGGAGACGAGGTGAGCAGTTCTTC.

This clone appeared a single time. The chain carries TRBV5-1 and TRBJ2-1, with 9 bases matching TRBD1. CDR1 SGHRS and CDR2 YFSETQ come from the germline V gene. V was clipped by 1 base and J by 8 bases; unmatched bases: 1. The length of the CDR3 is 13 residues. CDR3 sequence (DNA): TGCGCCAGCAGCTTGACAGGGGGCCATGAGCAGTTCTTC. It translates to CASSLTGGHEQFF.

V gene TRBV7-2 combines with J gene TRBJ1-1; the match to TRBD1 covers 11 bases. The J segment lost 5 bases and the V segment lost 5 bases, leaving 13 bases of the junction unmatched. The CDR3 loop spans 17 amino acids. Germline V gene lookup returns CDR1 SGHTA and CDR2 FQGNSA. Here the CDR3 reads CASSPMGDRGIKTEAFF. Written as DNA, the CDR3 is TGTGCCAGCAGCCCTATGGGGGACAGGGGGATTAAGACTGAAGCTTTCTTT.

This rearrangement joins TRBV28 to TRBJ2-3; D remains unclear. CDR1 MDHEN and CDR2 SYDVKM come from the germline V gene. The CDR3 has 16 amino acids. V lost 6 bases, J lost 0 bases, and 16 bases lay in between. This chain's CDR3 is CASRSNMKASTDTQYF. The DNA of the CDR3 is TGTGCCAGCAGGAGCAACATGAAAGCTAGCACAGATACGCAGTATTTT.

This clone turned up a few times. The genes are TRBV27 and TRBJ1-1; unclear D gene. The CDR3 is made up of 11 amino acids. Germline V gene lookup returns CDR1 MNHEY and CDR2 SMNVEV (reference sequence). Trimming stripped 7 bases from V and 3 bases from J, with 6 bases between. The CDR3 bases are TGTGCCAGCACTGGGTACACTGAAGCTTTCTTT. It encodes CASTGYTEAFF.

The chain employs TRBV5-1 and TRBJ2-5; D tentatively fits TRBD1 or TRBD2 (5 bases each). The V end was cut by 2 bases, the J end by 5 bases, with 16 bases between. CDR1 is SGHRS, CDR2 YFSETQ, per germline. The CDR3 is made up of 15 amino acids. The CDR3: CASSFAGSRVETQYF. The CDR3 DNA is TGCGCCAGCAGCTTTGCAGGGAGTCGCGTTGAGACCCAGTACTTC.

Concerning this clone: One end of the junction is discordant with germline, which a read error may explain. The chain is built from TRBV20-1 and TRBJ1-4; D is unresolved. The CDR3 has 10 residues. CDR1 is DFQATT, CDR2 SNEGSKA, per germline (reference sequence). The CDR3, as DNA: TGCAGTACTAGTTCGGAAAAACTGTTTTTT. Protein sequence: CSTSSEKLFF.